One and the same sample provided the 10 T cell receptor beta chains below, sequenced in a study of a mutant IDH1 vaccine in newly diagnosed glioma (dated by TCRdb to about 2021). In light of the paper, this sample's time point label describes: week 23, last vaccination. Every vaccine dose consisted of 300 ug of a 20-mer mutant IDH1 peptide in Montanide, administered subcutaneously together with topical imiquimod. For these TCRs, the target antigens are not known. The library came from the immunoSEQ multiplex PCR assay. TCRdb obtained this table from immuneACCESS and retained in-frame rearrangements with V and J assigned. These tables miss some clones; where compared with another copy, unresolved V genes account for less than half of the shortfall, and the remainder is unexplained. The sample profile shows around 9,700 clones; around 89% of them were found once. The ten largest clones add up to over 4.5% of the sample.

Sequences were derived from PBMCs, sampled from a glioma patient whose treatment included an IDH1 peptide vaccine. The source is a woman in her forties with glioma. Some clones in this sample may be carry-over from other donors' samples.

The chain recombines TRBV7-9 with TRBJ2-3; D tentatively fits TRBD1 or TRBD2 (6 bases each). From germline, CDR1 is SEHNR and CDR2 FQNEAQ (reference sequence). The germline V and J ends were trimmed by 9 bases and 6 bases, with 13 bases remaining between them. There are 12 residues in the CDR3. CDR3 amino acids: CASRGARDTQYF. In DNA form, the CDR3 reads TGTGCCAGTAGGGGGGCGAGGGATACGCAGTATTTT.

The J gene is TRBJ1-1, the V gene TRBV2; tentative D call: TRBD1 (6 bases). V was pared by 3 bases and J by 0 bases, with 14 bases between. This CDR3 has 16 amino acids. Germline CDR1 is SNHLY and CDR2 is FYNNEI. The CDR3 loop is CASSERGGALNTEAFF. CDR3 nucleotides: TGTGCCAGCAGTGAGAGGGGGGGCGCGTTGAACACTGAAGCTTTCTTT.

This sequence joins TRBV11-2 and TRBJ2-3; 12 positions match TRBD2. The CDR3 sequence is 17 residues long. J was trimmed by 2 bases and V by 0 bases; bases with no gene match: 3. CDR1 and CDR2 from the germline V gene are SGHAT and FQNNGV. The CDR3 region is CASSLDWTSGNTDTQYF. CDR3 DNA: TGTGCCAGCAGCTTAGATTGGACTAGCGGGAACACAGATACGCAGTATTTT.

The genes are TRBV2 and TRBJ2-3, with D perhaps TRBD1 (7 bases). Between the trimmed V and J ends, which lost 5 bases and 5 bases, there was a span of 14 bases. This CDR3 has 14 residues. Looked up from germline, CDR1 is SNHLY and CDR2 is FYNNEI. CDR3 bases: TGTGCCAGCAGTCAGCCAGGGGGAGGAGATACGCAGTATTTT. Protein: CASSQPGGGDTQYF.

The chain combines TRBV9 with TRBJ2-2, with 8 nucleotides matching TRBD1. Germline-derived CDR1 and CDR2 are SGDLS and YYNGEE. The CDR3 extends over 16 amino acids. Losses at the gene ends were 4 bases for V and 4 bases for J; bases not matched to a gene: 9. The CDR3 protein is CASSPTGATLTGELFF. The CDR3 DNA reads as TGTGCCAGCAGCCCGACAGGGGCCACACTCACCGGGGAGCTGTTTTTT. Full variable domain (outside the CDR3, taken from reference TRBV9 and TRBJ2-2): DSGVTQTPKHLITATGQRVTLRCSPRSGDLSVYWYQQSLDQGLQFLIQYYNGEERAKGNILERFSAQQFPDLHSELNLSSLELGDSALYFCASSPTGATLTGELFFGEGSRLTVL.

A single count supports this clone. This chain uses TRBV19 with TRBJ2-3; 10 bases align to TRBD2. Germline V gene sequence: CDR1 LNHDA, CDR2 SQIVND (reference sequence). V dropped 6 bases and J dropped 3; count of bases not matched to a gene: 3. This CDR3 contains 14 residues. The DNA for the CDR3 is TGTGCCAGTAGGAAGCGGGGGGGGACAGATACGCAGTATTTT. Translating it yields CASRKRGGTDTQYF.

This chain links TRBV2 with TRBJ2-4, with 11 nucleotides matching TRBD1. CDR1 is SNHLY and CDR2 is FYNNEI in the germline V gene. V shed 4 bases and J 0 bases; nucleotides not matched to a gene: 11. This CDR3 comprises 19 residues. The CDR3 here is CASSAQGTGGTLAKNIQYF. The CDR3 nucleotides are TGTGCCAGCAGTGCCCAAGGGACAGGGGGAACCTTAGCCAAAAACATTCAGTACTTC.

The chain's CDR3 is CASSQSGVRSTEAFF. The CDR3 region has the DNA TGTGCCAGCAGCCAATCCGGAGTAAGGAGCACTGAAGCTTTCTTT. J is TRBJ1-1 and V is TRBV16; no reliable D call. The CDR3 runs 15 residues. Trimming left V 0 bases short and J 4 bases short, with 12 bases between. Germline V gene lookup returns CDR1 KGHSY and CDR2 FQNENV.

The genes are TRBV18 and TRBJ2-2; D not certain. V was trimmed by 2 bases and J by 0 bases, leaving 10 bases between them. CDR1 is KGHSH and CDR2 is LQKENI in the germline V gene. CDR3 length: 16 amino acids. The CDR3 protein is CASSPSRGANTGELFF. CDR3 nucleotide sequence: TGTGCCAGCTCACCATCCCGAGGAGCGAACACCGGGGAGCTGTTTTTT. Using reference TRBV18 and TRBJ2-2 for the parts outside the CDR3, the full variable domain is NAGVMQNPRHLVRRRGQEARLRCSPMKGHSHVYWYRQLPEEGLKFMVYLQKENIIDESGMPKERFSAEFPKEGPSILRIQQVVRGDSAAYFCASSPSRGANTGELFFGEGSRLTVL.

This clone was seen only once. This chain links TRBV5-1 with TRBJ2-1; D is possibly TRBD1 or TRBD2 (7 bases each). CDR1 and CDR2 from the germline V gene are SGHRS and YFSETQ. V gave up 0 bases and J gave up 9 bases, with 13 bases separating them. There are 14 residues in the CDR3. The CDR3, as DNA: TGCGCCAGCAGCTTGGTGCAGGGGGGGAGTGAGCAGTTCTTC. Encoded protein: CASSLVQGGSEQFF. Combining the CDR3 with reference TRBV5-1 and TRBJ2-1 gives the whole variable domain KAGVTQTPRYLIKTRGQQVTLSCSPISGHRSVSWYQQTPGQGLQFLFEYFSETQRNKGNFPGRFSGRQFSNSRSEMNVSTLELGDSALYLCASSLVQGGSEQFFGPGTRLTVL.